The 3 T cell receptor beta chains in this list originate from one sample, sequenced in a study of T cells after yellow fever vaccination. TCRdb called the 5' RACE reads again in MiXCR, with one record for every CDR3 protein. Of about 350,000 distinct CDR3 sequences listed, roughly 7.5% were seen once; the top ten hold roughly 18%. The sample here was PBMCs, taken more than 35 days after the first yellow fever vaccination. All receptors come from a man between 18 and 29 years old who received the YFV17D yellow fever vaccine.

The chain links TRBV7-2 to TRBJ2-6, with unresolved D. The V gene lost 1 base and the J gene lost 4 bases, with 11 bases spanning the gap. The CDR3 sequence is 16 residues long. The germline V gene has CDR1 SGHTA and CDR2 FQGNSA. The CDR3 region has the DNA TGTGCCAGCAGCTTAGACGGCGCGAGGGGGGCCAACGTCCTGACTTTC. It yields the protein CASSLDGARGANVLTF.

This clonotype was observed a few times. The CDR3 nucleotides read TGTGCCAGCAGTCCGGGACTAGCCTCAGATACGCAGTATTTT. As protein: CASSPGLASDTQYF. The J gene is TRBJ2-3, the V gene TRBV6-1; 9 nucleotides line up with TRBD2. With 5 bases clipped from V and 4 bases from J, the junction kept 4 bases outside the gene matches. CDR1 and CDR2 from the germline V gene are MNHNS and SASEGT. The CDR3 runs 14 residues.

V and J are TRBV11-1 and TRBJ1-6, with TRBD1 matching over 7 bases. The V segment lost 2 bases and the J segment 0 bases; nucleotides outside the gene matches: 7. CDR3 size: 18 residues. Germline assignment: CDR1 SGHAT and CDR2 FQDESV (reference sequence). CDR3 protein: CASSLPRTGHSYNSPLHF. The CDR3 nucleotides read TGTGCCAGCAGCTTACCCCGGACAGGACACTCCTATAATTCACCCCTCCACTTT.